Below, one T cell receptor (beta chain) is given with its context. J lost 6 bases, V lost 6 bases, and 6 bases had no gene match. The V gene's germline CDR1 is MNHNY and CDR2 SVGAGI (reference sequence). The CDR3 has 14 residues. This sample is drawn from a study of blood T cell repertoires in COVID-19. In the study overall: Samples of COVID-19 (acute and convalescent) were obtained from the United States, Italy and Spain. T cells, B-cell-depleted T cells, or PBMCs supplied cDNA or gDNA.

Clones were sequenced by immunoSEQ multiplex PCR, and TCRdb holds only the in-frame ones, with some missing. Of approximately 88,000 clones listed, approximately 90% are singletons. Sample: peripheral blood. The sequence came from a woman aged 50 to 60 in a cohort sampled during active COVID-19. The chain links TRBV6-6 to TRBJ2-1, with 9 positions matching TRBD1. CDR3 in amino acids: CASRPGQGVNEQFF. CDR3 DNA: TGTGCCAGCAGGCCGGGACAGGGAGTCAATGAGCAGTTCTTC.